This is a list of T cell receptor beta chains from one sample in a study of identical twins. TCRdb independently ran MiXCR on the 5' RACE reads; one entry per CDR3 protein. In the table there are roughly 240,000 distinct CDR3 sequences, approximately 7.8% of which are singletons. The data were also submitted as part of a second study, on yellow fever vaccine responses in identical twins.

The source material was CD8+ T cells sorted from blood. These receptors were taken from a woman aged 18-29 years in good health. CDR3s include the opening cysteine and the closing phenylalanine or tryptophan. The D gene is left open where the match is weak. Clone size appears in some rows only: once, few, many, or a class for an expanded clone.

TRBJ1-5 - - TRBV4-1 TGCGCCAGCAGCCAAGTGTTGGGGCCGAGCAATCAGCCCCAGCATTTT CASSQVLGPSNQPQHF
TRBJ2-2 TRBD1 many TRBV3-1 TGTGCCAGCAGCCACAGGGGGTATGGCGGGGAGCTGTTTTTT CASSHRGYGGELFF
TRBJ2-1 - few TRBV7-9 TGTGCCAGCAGCCCCCGACAAGGTCTCAATGAGCAGTTCTTC CASSPRQGLNEQFF
TRBJ2-1 - - TRBV27 TGTGCCAGCAGTTTAGGGGGCGCCTACGATGAGCAGTTCTTC CASSLGGAYDEQFF
TRBJ2-3 - few TRBV6-1 TGTGCCAGCAGTGAAGAGATGCAGCATTTCACAGATACGCAGTATTTT CASSEEMQHFTDTQYF
TRBJ2-7 - - TRBV4-1 TGCGCCAGCAGCCAAGACGGACTCGGCAGGGTAAAGGGCGAGCAGTACTTC CASSQDGLGRVKGEQYF
TRBJ2-5 TRBD2 - TRBV9 TGTGCCAGCAGCGTCGGGACTAGCGGGGTGGGGCAAGAGACCCAGTACTTC CASSVGTSGVGQETQYF
TRBJ2-1 TRBD2 few TRBV29-1 TGCAGCGTCGAGGGACTAGCGGGGCCACTATCCTACAATGAGCAGTTCTTC CSVEGLAGPLSYNEQFF
TRBJ1-6 TRBD1 - TRBV7-6 TGTGCCAGCAGCTCATCTTCGGGACAGCCGAATTCACCCCTCCACTTT CASSSSSGQPNSPLHF
TRBJ2-7 - - TRBV24-1 TGTGCCACCAGTGATCCCCGGACGGGGATGTACGAGCAGTACTTC CATSDPRTGMYEQYF
TRBJ2-2 - many TRBV5-1 TGCGCCAGCAGCTCGCAATCCGGGGAGCTGTTTTTT CASSSQSGELFF
TRBJ2-5 TRBD2 few TRBV4-3 TGCGCCAGCACCCTAAGTCCCCTAGCGGGGGTGTACCAAGAGACCCAGTACTTC CASTLSPLAGVYQETQYF
TRBJ2-3 - few TRBV27 TGTGCCAGCAGAATGAGGCTAGAACGAAGCACAGATACGCAGTATTTT CASRMRLERSTDTQYF
TRBJ2-7 TRBD1 few TRBV2 TGTGCCGTACAGGGGACCGCCTACGAGCAGTACTTC CAVQGTAYEQYF
TRBJ1-5 TRBD1 many TRBV2 TGTGCCAGCAGTGAGGCCCAGGACAGGGGTTTCAATCAGCCCCAGCATTTT CASSEAQDRGFNQPQHF
TRBJ2-1 - many TRBV3-1 TGTGCCAGCAGCCAAGGAACGACAGTTAACAATGAGCAGTTCTTC CASSQGTTVNNEQFF
TRBJ2-2 - once TRBV11-3 TGTGCCAGCAGCCCGTACATGAACGGGGAGCTGTTTTTT CASSPYMNGELFF
TRBJ2-1 - many TRBV10-3 TGTGCCATCAGTGAGTCGAACCTAGCGTCATCCTACAATGAGCAGTTCTTC CAISESNLASSYNEQFF
TRBJ2-3 - - TRBV27 TGTGCCAGCAGTCCTATGGACAGCACAGATACGCAGTATTTT CASSPMDSTDTQYF
TRBJ2-2 TRBD1 - TRBV6-1 TGTGCCAGCAGGGGCATCGGGGACAGCAACACCGGGGAGCTGTTTTTT CASRGIGDSNTGELFF
TRBJ2-1 TRBD2 many TRBV28 TGTGCCAGCAGTTTTGAGGCTAGCGGGACGAGGAATCACAATGAGCAGTTCTTC CASSFEASGTRNHNEQFF
TRBJ2-1 TRBD2 many TRBV29-1 TGCAGCGCTACCCAGGGACTAGCGTACTACAATGAGCAGTTCTTC CSATQGLAYYNEQFF
TRBJ2-1 - many TRBV12-3/TRBV12-4 TGTGCCAGCAGCTCGGAAATATACAATGAGCAGTTCTTC CASSSEIYNEQFF
TRBJ2-7 TRBD1 many TRBV11-3 TGTGCCAGCAGCTTCGGGACAGGTCTGAGTTCCGAGCAGTACTTC CASSFGTGLSSEQYF
TRBJ2-3 - - TRBV28 TGTGCCAGCAGTTTAGGATCGGGTGTCGGGTCCAAGGACACAGATACGCAGTATTTT CASSLGSGVGSKDTDTQYF